These 22 T cell receptor beta chains originate from one sample sequenced in a study of blood T cell repertoires in COVID-19. Profiled with immunoSEQ multiplex PCR; TCRdb holds only in-frame clones, not every one. The sample has roughly 86,000 clones, about 80% seen once; the top ten hold around 6.5%. Source material: peripheral blood. The receptors originated from a man aged 60 to 75 with acute or convalescent COVID-19.

This chain joins TRBV11-2 and TRBJ2-1, with D perhaps TRBD1 (5 bases). The CDR3 totals 16 residues. Looked up from germline, CDR1 is SGHAT and CDR2 is FQNNGV. Trimming stripped 0 bases from V and 5 bases from J, with 14 bases between. CDR3 in amino acids: CASSLDGAFPHNEQFF. The CDR3 DNA reads as TGTGCCAGCAGCTTAGATGGGGCCTTCCCCCACAATGAGCAGTTCTTC. Together with reference TRBV11-2 and TRBJ2-1, the CDR3 gives the full variable domain: EAGVAQSPRYKIIEKRQSVAFWCNPISGHATLYWYQQILGQGPKLLIQFQNNGVVDDSQLPKDRFSAERLKGVDSTLKIQPAKLEDSAVYLCASSLDGAFPHNEQFFGPGTRLTVL.

V and J are TRBV6-5 and TRBJ1-3; a weak D match, TRBD1 (6 bases). The CDR3 loop spans 13 amino acids. Germline V lookup: CDR1 MNHEY, CDR2 SVGAGI. V lost 6 bases, J lost 4 bases, and 10 bases lay in between. The CDR3 DNA is TGTGCCAGCAGGGAGACAGGAGGAAACACCATATATTTT. Amino acid sequence: CASRETGGNTIYF.

V and J are TRBV19 and TRBJ1-4; the match to TRBD1 covers 9 bases. The CDR3 runs to 14 residues. J lost 6 bases, V lost 11 bases, and 10 bases had no gene match. Per germline, CDR1 LNHDA and CDR2 SQIVND (reference sequence). The CDR3 coding sequence is TGTGCCGCCCTTACAGGGGGCGTCGATGAAAAACTGTTTTTT. It translates to CAALTGGVDEKLFF.

This rearrangement joins TRBV7-9 to TRBJ2-5, with TRBD1 matching over 7 bases. Germline loops: CDR1 SEHNR, CDR2 FQNEAQ (reference sequence). J was trimmed by 4 bases and V by 4 bases; bases with no gene match: 12. The CDR3 spans 16 residues. This chain's CDR3 is CASSSSRQGSLETQYF. The CDR3 bases are TGTGCCAGCAGCTCCTCCCGACAGGGAAGTTTAGAGACCCAGTACTTC.

This clone was observed a single time. V is TRBV11-3 and J is TRBJ2-1; D not resolved. Trimming left V 7 bases short and J 5 bases short, with 15 bases between. Germline CDR1 reads SGHNT; CDR2 reads YENEEA. This CDR3 region has 14 residues. The CDR3, as DNA: TGTGCCAGCAAATCGAAAACAGAAGACAATGAGCAGTTCTTC. It specifies CASKSKTEDNEQFF.

This sequence joins TRBV7-2 and TRBJ1-1; D uncertain. The CDR3 is 14 amino acids. Trimming took 1 base from V and 8 from J, leaving 14 bases between them. The germline V gene encodes CDR1 SGHTA and CDR2 FQGNSA. In nucleotides, the CDR3 is TGTGCCAGCAGCTTAGGGGCGGGTGGCGTAGAAGCTTTCTTT. Its protein product is CASSLGAGGVEAFF.

The chain has TRBV5-5 and TRBJ1-1; tentative D call: TRBD1 (5 bases). The CDR3 length is 13 residues. Germline CDR1 SGHKS, CDR2 YYEKEE (reference sequence). Trimming took off 4 bases at V and 1 base at J, with 8 bases between the two ends. The CDR3 DNA reads as TGTGCCAGCAGCATACAGGCGAACACTGAAGCTTTCTTT. Its protein is CASSIQANTEAFF.

V and J are TRBV5-6 and TRBJ1-1; maybe TRBD1 (6 bases). V was trimmed by 2 bases and J by 6 bases, leaving 11 bases between them. The CDR3 runs to 13 residues. Germline loops: CDR1 SGHDT, CDR2 YYEEEE. CDR3 in amino acids: CASSLSGVAEAFF. The CDR3, as DNA: TGTGCCAGCAGCTTATCAGGGGTTGCTGAAGCTTTCTTT.

The J gene is TRBJ2-7, the V gene TRBV29-1, with 8 bases identical to TRBD1. The CDR3 totals 12 residues. V was clipped by 7 bases and J by 3 bases; unmatched bases: 5. Germline assignment: CDR1 SQVTM and CDR2 ANQGSEA. The DNA for the CDR3 is TGCAGCGCTGGAGACAGGGGCTACGAGCAGTACTTC. The encoded protein is CSAGDRGYEQYF.

The rearrangement joins TRBV3-1 (or the pseudogene TRBV3-2) to TRBJ2-5; D possibly corresponds to TRBD1 (7 bases). The CDR3 totals 18 residues. Germline lookup yields CDR1 LGHDT and CDR2 YNNKEL (reference sequence). Trimming shortened V by 0 bases and J by 1 base, and 18 bases separated the two germline ends. In DNA, the CDR3 is TGTGCCAGCAGCCAAGATCGGGAGCAGGGGGGTTTCCAAGAGACCCAGTACTTC. Translating gives CASSQDREQGGFQETQYF.

The table lists this clone with a few counts. V gene TRBV6-5 combines with J gene TRBJ1-2; D may be TRBD1 (5 bases). Per the germline V gene, CDR1 is MNHEY and CDR2 is SVGAGI. The CDR3 runs to 13 residues. With 5 bases removed from V and 4 bases from J, the gap between germline ends came to 11 bases. Here the CDR3 reads CASSPDSRYGYTF. The CDR3 DNA follows: TGTGCCAGCAGTCCTGACAGCCGCTATGGCTACACCTTC.

This chain connects TRBV5-5 to TRBJ2-7; TRBD1 agrees at 8 bases. CDR1 is SGHKS, CDR2 YYEKEE, per germline (reference sequence). The V gene end was trimmed by 3 bases and the J gene end by 7 bases; junction bases not matched to a gene: 18. CDR3 length: 17 residues. In nucleotides, the CDR3 is TGTGCCAGCAGCTCGAGGACAGGGCTAGGCTCCGCGAGGGAGCAGTACTTC. It translates to CASSSRTGLGSAREQYF.

J is TRBJ1-2 and V is TRBV30; D not certain. Germline V gene lookup returns CDR1 GTSNPN and CDR2 SVGIG (reference sequence). The CDR3 extends over 16 amino acids. Trimming took off 0 bases at V and 4 bases at J, with 18 bases between the two ends. The CDR3 DNA reads TGTGCCTGGAGTGTACCTGGGGAGGCGGTTAGCTATGGCTACACCTTC. Translated, it gives CAWSVPGEAVSYGYTF. Complete variable domain (other parts from reference TRBV30 and TRBJ1-2): SQTIHQWPATLVQPVGSPLSLECTVEGTSNPNLYWYRQAAGRGLQLLFYSVGIGQISSEVPQNLSASRPQDRQFILSSKKLLLSDSGFYLCAWSVPGEAVSYGYTFGSGTRLTVV.

The chain carries TRBV27 and TRBJ2-5, with 8 bases identical to TRBD1. The germline CDR1 and CDR2 sequences are MNHEY and SMNVEV (reference sequence). Germline trimming cut 0 bases from V and 4 bases from J; bases unmatched to any gene: 7. This CDR3 has 16 amino acids. The chain's CDR3 is CASSLSAAGGGETQYF. CDR3 DNA: TGTGCCAGCAGTTTATCGGCGGCAGGGGGCGGAGAGACCCAGTACTTC.

The chain is built from TRBV30 and TRBJ1-2; 8 nucleotides match TRBD1. The CDR3 is 15 residues long. The J segment lost 0 bases and the V segment lost 4 bases, leaving 7 bases of the junction unmatched. The V gene's germline CDR1 is GTSNPN and CDR2 SVGIG (reference sequence). The CDR3 loop reads CAWNRRDRTNYGYTF. CDR3 nucleotides: TGTGCCTGGAATCGGCGGGACAGGACTAACTATGGCTACACCTTC.

The chain has TRBV20-1 and TRBJ2-1, with D perhaps TRBD1 (5 bases). The germline V gene encodes CDR1 DFQATT and CDR2 SNEGSKA (reference sequence). V was trimmed by 3 bases and J by 6 bases, leaving 6 bases between them. The CDR3 loop spans 11 amino acids. For the CDR3, the DNA is TGCAGTGCTAGGACAGTCAATGAGCAGTTCTTC. This gives the protein CSARTVNEQFF.

The rearrangement uses TRBV9 and TRBJ1-1; 7 bases fit TRBD1. This CDR3 region has 19 residues. Per the germline V gene, CDR1 is SGDLS and CDR2 is YYNGEE. After removal of 0 bases from V and 3 bases from J, the junction contained 17 bases not matched to a gene. The CDR3, as DNA: TGTGCCAGCAGCGTAGGCACCGGGACAGTCCGTCACCGAGACACTGAAGCTTTCTTT. Translated, it gives CASSVGTGTVRHRDTEAFF.

This chain joins TRBV27 and TRBJ1-2; no clear D. Germline CDR1 is MNHEY and CDR2 is SMNVEV (reference sequence). Trimming cost V 5 bases and J 4 bases, with 11 bases left between them. The length of the CDR3 is 13 residues. The CDR3 is CASSPGTVYGYTF. The CDR3 DNA reads TGTGCCAGCAGTCCGGGAACCGTCTATGGCTACACCTTC.

This clone was detected only a few times. This chain links TRBV4-3 with TRBJ2-3, with 15 bases fitting TRBD2. Germline lookup yields CDR1 LGHNA and CDR2 YSLEER. After removal of 0 bases from V and 4 bases from J, the junction contained 14 bases not matched to a gene. The CDR3 spans 21 residues. The CDR3 DNA reads as TGCGCCAGCAGCCAAGATCCGACAGACGCCGGACTAGCGGGGGGGCCAGATACGCAGTATTTT. Its protein is CASSQDPTDAGLAGGPDTQYF.

J is TRBJ2-3 and V is TRBV11-3, with a possible D match to TRBD2 (6 bases). CDR1 is SGHNT, CDR2 YENEEA, per germline. This CDR3 has 15 amino acids. V was cut by 8 bases and J by 2 bases, with 17 bases left in between. CDR3 in DNA: TGTGCCAGCGCAAAGGATGGGGGGTACACAGATACGCAGTATTTT. Residues: CASAKDGGYTDTQYF.

The rearrangement joins TRBV24-1 to TRBJ2-3, with 7 bases that match TRBD1. The CDR3 runs 16 residues. Germline V lookup: CDR1 KGHDR, CDR2 SFDVKD. Unmatched junction bases numbered 8, after V lost 2 bases and J lost 4 bases. The CDR3 here is CATSDSVGGASDTQYF. The CDR3 coding sequence is TGTGCCACCAGTGATTCGGTAGGGGGCGCTTCAGATACGCAGTATTTT.

This chain uses TRBV2 with TRBJ1-3; D not resolved. CDR3 length: 14 amino acids. Germline V CDR1 and CDR2: SNHLY, FYNNEI. V lost 3 bases and J 2 bases, leaving 8 bases between the germline ends. The CDR3 here is CASSEEFTGNTIYF. In DNA form, the CDR3 reads TGTGCCAGCAGTGAGGAGTTTACTGGAAACACCATATATTTT.